The rows below give T cell receptor beta chains drawn from one sample of a study of T-cell memory formation after mild COVID-19. TCRdb processed the 5' RACE reads anew with MiXCR; each CDR3 protein has one entry. The repertoire consists of about 110,000 distinct CDR3 sequences, with roughly a sixth occurring once and the leading ten covering roughly 6%. Specimen: PBMCs or a T cell subset sorted from them (not recorded which). All receptors come from a man between 18 and 29 years old who had mild COVID-19 (a few samples of this study predate the infection). Cell type and time point are not known. Both conserved end residues are part of each CDR3. The D gene is left open where the match is weak. Expanded clones get a size class; other rows say once, few or many, or leave the size out.

clone_size j_call d_call v_call cdr3_nt cdr3_aa
- TRBJ1-4 - TRBV20-1 TGCAGTGCTAGGGAGGCAACTAATGAAAAACTGTTTTTT CSAREATNEKLFF
- TRBJ1-5 TRBD1 TRBV20-1 TGCAGTGCCTTGTACAGGGGCTTGAGCAATCAGCCCCAGCATTTT CSALYRGLSNQPQHF
- TRBJ2-7 - TRBV19 TGTGCCAGTAGTATAGCAGGCTCCGACGAGCAGTACTTC CASSIAGSDEQYF
few TRBJ1-5 - TRBV12-3/TRBV12-4 TGTGCCAGCAGTGCAAGGAATCAGCCCCAGCATTTT CASSARNQPQHF
few TRBJ2-1 TRBD1 TRBV4-3 TGCGCCAGCACCTCGATGAGGGGGCCTTATGAGCAGTTCTTC CASTSMRGPYEQFF
few TRBJ2-1 - TRBV7-2 TGTGCCAGCAGCTTAAAAAGTAGAAATGAGCAGTTCTTC CASSLKSRNEQFF
- TRBJ1-2 - TRBV3-1 TGTGCCAGCAGCCGATCGATCGGGGGAGCTAACTATGGCTACACCTTC CASSRSIGGANYGYTF
- TRBJ2-5 TRBD2 TRBV20-1 TGCAGTGCTAGAGGGCCAGCGGGGGCGGGAGAGACCCAGTACTTC CSARGPAGAGETQYF
few TRBJ2-7 - TRBV20-1 TGCAGTGCTAGAGATCGAGCTTGGGAGCAGTACTTC CSARDRAWEQYF
- TRBJ1-2 TRBD1 TRBV9 TGTGCCAGCAGCATATCGGGACAGGGGGCGGAGGGCTACACCTTC CASSISGQGAEGYTF
few TRBJ1-4 TRBD1 TRBV12-3/TRBV12-4 TGTGCCAGCAGTTCGACAGGGCGGGGTGAAAAACTGTTTTTT CASSSTGRGEKLFF
few TRBJ2-1 TRBD1 TRBV4-3 TGCGCCAGCAGCCAAGGTTGGACAGGGGACAATGAGCAGTTCTTC CASSQGWTGDNEQFF
- TRBJ2-4 - TRBV6-2/TRBV6-3 TGTGCCAGCAGTTACTCGAAATGGCTAACCAAAAACATTCAGTACTTC CASSYSKWLTKNIQYF
- TRBJ1-4 - TRBV5-1 TGCGCCAGCAGCAAAGGGGGACTAGGCGAAAAACTGTTTTTT CASSKGGLGEKLFF
few TRBJ2-1 - TRBV5-1 TGCGCCAGCAGCCCCTCGGGGGGCGATGTATACAATGAGCAGTTCTTC CASSPSGGDVYNEQFF
- TRBJ1-1 - TRBV7-9 TGTGCCAGCAGCCTTCGGAGAGAGGGCACTGAAGCTTTCTTT CASSLRREGTEAFF
- TRBJ1-1 - TRBV7-2 TGTGCCAGCAGCACAGCTTGGAGCCGGGGCACTGAAGCTTTCTTT CASSTAWSRGTEAFF
few TRBJ2-3 - TRBV6-5 TGTGCCAGCAGTTATCAGACGAGCACAGATACGCAGTATTTT CASSYQTSTDTQYF
- TRBJ2-2 - TRBV6-5 TGTGCCAGTTCCCTAAGGGGTCGCGCGAACACCGGGGAGCTGTTTTTT CASSLRGRANTGELFF
- TRBJ2-1 TRBD1 TRBV2 TGTGCCAGCTCCCGAACCAGGGGACAGGGCGACAATGAGCAGTTCTTC CASSRTRGQGDNEQFF
- TRBJ1-6 - TRBV5-1 TGCGCCAGCAGGGACCCTTATTCACCCCTCCACTTT CASRDPYSPLHF
few TRBJ2-2 TRBD1 TRBV27 TGTGCCAGCCAGAAAATTTCCGGGACAGGTCACACCGGGGAGCTGTTTTTT CASQKISGTGHTGELFF
- TRBJ2-1 - TRBV7-3 TGTGCCAGCAGCTTTGCAGGGTCCTACAATGAGCAGTTCTTC CASSFAGSYNEQFF
few TRBJ1-6 - TRBV4-1 TGCGCCAGCAGCCAAGAAGGGTTAGCACCCCTCCACTTT CASSQEGLAPLHF
many TRBJ2-5 TRBD1 TRBV7-2 TGTGCCAGCAGCTTCGACAGGGGTGAGGAGACCCAGTACTTC CASSFDRGEETQYF
- TRBJ2-2 - TRBV5-4 TGTGCCAGCAGCTGGGGGGGACAGAGCACCGGGGAGCTGTTTTTT CASSWGGQSTGELFF
many TRBJ2-7 - TRBV29-1 TGCAGCGTTGGGGGGTCTTTCTCCTACGAGCAGTACTTC CSVGGSFSYEQYF
few TRBJ2-1 - TRBV4-2 TGTGCCAGCAGCCAAGATCGTACAGGGCACAATGAGCAGTTCTTC CASSQDRTGHNEQFF
few TRBJ2-5 TRBD2 TRBV4-2 TGTGCCAGCAGCCTCGGGACTACCCTCTCGGGGGAGACCCAGTACTTC CASSLGTTLSGETQYF
- TRBJ1-3 TRBD1 TRBV20-1 TGCAGTGCTGCAGGGGGCTCTGGAAACACCATATATTTT CSAAGGSGNTIYF
- TRBJ2-2 - TRBV19 TGTGCCAGTAGGAAAGCAGGGGCCGGGGAGCTGTTTTTT CASRKAGAGELFF
few TRBJ2-3 TRBD1 TRBV20-1 TGCAGTGCTAGAGATCGGAGACAGGGTACAGATACGCAGTATTTT CSARDRRQGTDTQYF